A selection of T cell receptor beta chains follows, all from one sample in a study of Graves' ophthalmopathy and Graves' hyperthyroidism. TCRdb independently ran MiXCR on the multiplex PCR reads; one entry per CDR3 protein. The table records about 370,000 distinct CDR3 sequences, 15% to 20% of them present only once. What was sequenced was peripheral blood. Source of these receptors: a woman under 30 with Graves' ophthalmopathy. CDR3s include the opening cysteine and the closing phenylalanine or tryptophan.

J gene	V gene	CDR3 protein
TRBJ2-5	TRBV20-1	CSASLGTGGETQYF
TRBJ2-7	TRBV20-1	CSARGGAGSYEQYF
TRBJ2-3	TRBV30	CAWLSGSDTQYF
TRBJ1-3	TRBV13	CASSLVGVSGNTIYF
TRBJ1-2	TRBV6-1	CASRGLSYGYTF
TRBJ2-7	TRBV6-5	CASKTPHEQYF
TRBJ2-5	TRBV2	CASSEAIRETQYF
TRBJ1-1	TRBV6-2/TRBV6-3	CASRWGPRQGEDTEAFF
TRBJ1-2	TRBV29-1	CSVGGRGQGAFNYGYTF
TRBJ1-1	TRBV12-3/TRBV12-4	CASRGQGATEAFF
TRBJ1-6	TRBV6-5	CASSYSSTGSSYNSPLHF
TRBJ1-1	TRBV6-1	CASSQGLGRRNTEAFF
TRBJ2-3	TRBV29-1	CSWAPGRGDTQYF
TRBJ1-2	TRBV12-3/TRBV12-4	CASTAGTGTSNYGYTF
TRBJ1-6	TRBV27	CASRHIRQGGDSPLHF
TRBJ2-6	TRBV19	CASSGHRDGTSGANVLTF
TRBJ1-2	TRBV28	CASTTAGAGYTF
TRBJ2-7	TRBV29-1	CSVSGLAETYEQYF
TRBJ2-7	TRBV6-1	CASSERPIEQYF
TRBJ2-5	TRBV11-2	CASSLRTSGLQETQYF
TRBJ1-1	TRBV28	CASSLLGAGGAVNTEAFF
TRBJ2-4	TRBV19	CASSDDRGFSKNIQYF